These 21 T cell receptor beta chains originate from one sample sequenced in a study of post-analysis software for immune sequencing data. Study-wide results and limits: With TRBV5-6, TRBV5-1 and TRBV20-1 included, 4 or 5 TRBV segments were more frequent in patients than in controls.

TCR beta cDNA libraries included unique molecular identifiers. TCRdb called the PCR reads again in MiXCR, with one record for every CDR3 protein. The table records some 690,000 distinct CDR3 sequences, approximately 59% of them present only once. These receptors lack a known antigen. The sample was blood. These TCRs come from a girl aged 2-10 years with multiple sclerosis.

The V gene is TRBV5-4, the J gene TRBJ2-2; TRBD2 might be the D (7 bases). This CDR3 is 17 amino acids long. The ends were cut back, 4 bases at V and 1 base at J, with 17 bases in the middle. Germline CDR1 and CDR2: SGHNT and YYREEE (reference sequence). The CDR3 nucleotides read TGTGCCAGCAGCCCCGGGGGAGGGGGACGGAACACCGGGGAGCTGTTTTTT. Translating gives CASSPGGGGRNTGELFF.

The gene calls are TRBV20-1 and TRBJ1-1; no clear D. V was trimmed by 1 base and J by 4 bases, leaving 10 bases between them. The germline V gene has CDR1 DFQATT and CDR2 SNEGSKA (reference sequence). This CDR3 contains 13 residues. The chain's CDR3 is CSARVWGGTEAFF. The CDR3 DNA reads TGCAGTGCTAGAGTTTGGGGTGGCACTGAAGCTTTCTTT.

This clonotype was picked up one time. The chain carries TRBV6-2 or TRBV6-3 and TRBJ1-5; TRBD1 agrees at 7 bases. The CDR3 consists of 17 residues. CDR1 MNHEY and CDR2 SVGEGT come from the germline V gene. Trimming cost V 5 bases and J 4 bases; bases outside gene matches: 14. CDR3 coding DNA: TGTGCCAGCAGTCGGGACAGAAAGACCAGTAGGAATCAGCCCCAGCATTTT. As protein: CASSRDRKTSRNQPQHF.

This rearrangement joins TRBV10-3 to TRBJ2-3; TRBD2 is a possible D gene (5 bases). The CDR3 covers 16 residues. V dropped 0 bases and J dropped 0 bases, with 10 bases sitting between them. Germline V gene data show CDR1 as ENHRY and CDR2 as SYGVKD. The CDR3 nucleotides are TGTGCCATCAGTGAGTCTAAGCGGAGTAGCACAGATACGCAGTATTTT. Its protein product is CAISESKRSSTDTQYF.

V and J are TRBV7-2 and TRBJ2-3; the match to TRBD2 covers 12 bases. CDR3 length: 16 residues. CDR1 is SGHTA and CDR2 is FQGNSA in the germline V gene. With V trimmed by 5 bases and J by 4 bases, 7 bases remained unmatched. CDR3 nucleotides: TGTGCCAGCAGCCCCCTACTAGCGGGGGGCTCAGATACGCAGTATTTT. Its translation: CASSPLLAGGSDTQYF.

The table lists this clonotype with a count of one. The V gene is TRBV29-1, the J gene TRBJ2-7; D unresolved. The CDR3 length is 14 residues. The V end lost 6 bases, the J end lost 0 bases, and 15 bases lay between the germline ends. Germline CDR1 is SQVTM and CDR2 is ANQGSEA. CDR3 coding DNA: TGCAGCGTGCGCTCGGAGTTCCTCTCCTACGAGCAGTACTTC. It encodes CSVRSEFLSYEQYF.

This chain connects TRBV7-3 to TRBJ1-2, with TRBD1 as a possible D gene (5 bases). The CDR3 length is 14 residues. The ends were cut back, 5 bases at V and 6 bases at J, with 16 bases in the middle. The germline V gene encodes CDR1 SGHTA and CDR2 FQGTGA. The CDR3 loop is CASSPTPGKDGYTF. The CDR3 DNA follows: TGTGCCAGCAGCCCCACTCCAGGGAAGGATGGCTACACCTTC.

This clonotype was recorded a few times. This rearrangement joins TRBV7-7 to TRBJ2-3; D is unclear. CDR3 size: 14 residues. CDR1 and CDR2 (germline): SSHAT, FNYEAQ (reference sequence). Trimming took 4 bases from V and 9 from J, leaving 17 bases between them. Here the CDR3 DNA reads TGTGCCAGCAGCTCCACTAACGACATCGTCACGCAGTATTTT. Translated, it gives CASSSTNDIVTQYF.

At least ten counts were recorded for this clonotype. The chain employs TRBV6-5 and TRBJ2-1, with TRBD2 identical over 10 bases. The germline CDR1 and CDR2 sequences are MNHEY and SVGAGI. The CDR3 spans 14 residues. J lost 3 bases, V lost 5 bases, and 1 base had no gene match. As DNA, the CDR3 is TGTGCCAGCAGTAGACTAGCGGGCTACAATGAGCAGTTCTTC. Translating it yields CASSRLAGYNEQFF.

This clonotype was seen more than once but under ten times. The gene calls are TRBV29-1 and TRBJ2-1; D is possibly TRBD1 or TRBD2 (6 bases each). Between the trimmed V and J ends, which lost 7 bases and 9 bases, there was a span of 16 bases. This CDR3 is built from 12 residues. CDR1 and CDR2 from the germline V gene are SQVTM and ANQGSEA. The CDR3 region has the DNA TGCAGCGGGACCTTAGGGGGAGGTGAGCAGTTCTTC. Residues: CSGTLGGGEQFF.

Points on this clonotype: At one boundary the junction diverges from the germline segment, which might be a read error. The J gene is TRBJ2-4, the V gene TRBV20-1; either TRBD1 or TRBD2 may fit D (6 bases each). This CDR3 contains 15 residues. Germline V gives CDR1 DFQATT, CDR2 SNEGSKA (reference sequence). The CDR3: CSTSGGGGYKNIQYF. CDR3 sequence (DNA): TGCAGTACTAGTGGTGGAGGGGGGTACAAAAACATTCAGTACTTC.

The V call is TRBV29-1, the J call TRBJ2-3; the D gene is possibly TRBD2 (6 bases). This CDR3 is built from 16 residues. Trimming shortened V by 1 base and J by 0 bases, and 14 bases separated the two germline ends. Germline V lookup: CDR1 SQVTM, CDR2 ANQGSEA. The CDR3 region is CSVEGRAGGSTDTQYF. The DNA of the CDR3 is TGCAGCGTTGAAGGGAGGGCAGGCGGTAGCACAGATACGCAGTATTTT.

The chain links TRBV11-2 to TRBJ2-1; perhaps TRBD2 as D (5 bases). The CDR3 is 15 residues long. Per germline, CDR1 SGHAT and CDR2 FQNNGV. Between the trimmed V and J ends, which lost 6 bases and 1 base, there was a span of 13 bases. In nucleotides, the CDR3 is TGTGCCAGCAGTCAAACTAGTCCATCCTACAATGAGCAGTTCTTC. The encoded protein is CASSQTSPSYNEQFF.

V is TRBV20-1 and J is TRBJ2-3; D is unclear. The germline V and J ends were trimmed by 3 bases and 0 bases, with 7 bases remaining between them. This CDR3 spans 13 amino acids. The germline V gene has CDR1 DFQATT and CDR2 SNEGSKA (reference sequence). The CDR3 region is CSASRVSTDTQYF. The CDR3 DNA reads as TGCAGTGCTAGTAGGGTTAGCACAGATACGCAGTATTTT.

This clonotype has a handful of counts. The rearrangement links TRBV6-2 or TRBV6-3 to TRBJ1-2, with D perhaps TRBD1 (5 bases). V was cut by 6 bases and J by 8 bases, with 16 bases left in between. CDR1 MNHEY and CDR2 SVGEGT come from the germline V gene. CDR3 length: 13 amino acids. CDR3 loop: CASRDQGTGGYTF. DNA of the CDR3: TGTGCCAGCAGAGATCAGGGTACGGGCGGCTACACCTTC.

The chain carries TRBV5-6 and TRBJ2-5, with 8 bases matching TRBD1. Losses at the gene ends were 1 base for V and 5 bases for J; bases not matched to a gene: 10. Germline V gene lookup returns CDR1 SGHDT and CDR2 YYEEEE. This CDR3 has 16 amino acids. CDR3 amino acids: CASSLLNRGAAETQYF. The CDR3 coding sequence is TGTGCCAGCAGCTTGCTTAACAGGGGGGCAGCGGAGACCCAGTACTTC.

This clonotype was picked up a small number of times. V is TRBV12-3 or TRBV12-4 and J is TRBJ2-7; tentative D call: TRBD1 (6 bases). The J call may be faulty, since TRBJ2-5 better matches the DNA end. The CDR3 has 12 residues. The CDR3 is CASTSGEETQYF. The CDR3 DNA reads TGTGCCAGCACGTCAGGGGAAGAGACCCAGTACTTC.

This clonotype came up many times. This rearrangement joins TRBV20-1 to TRBJ2-3, with 7 bases identical to TRBD1. The CDR3 runs 13 residues. The germline V gene has CDR1 DFQATT and CDR2 SNEGSKA (reference sequence). Unmatched junction bases numbered 7, after V lost 7 bases and J lost 3 bases. The CDR3 sequence is CSGMDRQTDTQYF. CDR3 in DNA: TGCAGTGGTATGGACAGGCAGACAGATACGCAGTATTTT.

The chain links TRBV9 to TRBJ2-1, with a tentative D call TRBD2 (7 bases). The closer fit of TRBJ2-7 to the DNA end suggests the J call may be wrong. Germline lookup yields CDR1 SGDLS and CDR2 YYNGEE. This CDR3 region has 17 residues. CDR3: CASSPGWGLAENNEQYF. The CDR3 DNA reads as TGTGCCAGCAGCCCAGGATGGGGGCTAGCGGAGAACAATGAGCAGTACTTC.

This clonotype was seen only a few times. This chain connects TRBV20-1 to TRBJ2-5; the D gene is possibly TRBD2 (5 bases). The end of the DNA fits TRBJ2-7 better, so the J call may be wrong. This CDR3 has 16 amino acids. CDR1 is DFQATT and CDR2 is SNEGSKA in the germline V gene (reference sequence). This chain's CDR3 is CSARPGFKEFSYEQYF. For the CDR3, the DNA is TGCAGTGCTAGACCGGGATTCAAAGAATTCTCCTACGAGCAGTACTTC.

A few counts support this clonotype. This rearrangement joins TRBV7-8 to TRBJ2-7; D remains unclear. The assigned J gene may be wrong: the sequence end matches TRBJ2-5 better. This CDR3 is built from 13 residues. Per the germline V gene, CDR1 is SGHVS and CDR2 is FQNEAQ. CDR3 in amino acids: CASSPALGETQYF. The CDR3 DNA is TGTGCCAGCAGCCCCGCTTTGGGGGAGACCCAGTACTTC.